This T cell receptor beta chain was recovered during a study of T cells after yellow fever vaccination. In the study overall: Researchers used SMART-Seq v4 Ultra Low Input to prepare fractions that had low cell numbers. Study results and caveats: Post-booster repertoires contained most primary-vaccination clones again (about 95% CD4, 88% CD8). Contaminants from the bulk population, in the form of abundant clonotypes, could be found in FACS-sorted repertoires.

The 5'RACE template-switching step produced TCR cDNA and added a universal primer site and UMIs. TCRdb used MiXCR to reprocess the 5' RACE reads, holding one entry per CDR3 protein. This sample carries approximately 300,000 distinct CDR3 sequences, 10% to 15% of them seen once, and the ten largest clones take 0.4% to 0.65%. This clonotype was seen only a few times. Its antigen is undetermined. Sample: CD4+ T cells sorted from PBMCs, taken 45 days after the yellow fever booster vaccination. The clonotype was recovered from a young man who received the YFV17D yellow fever vaccine.

CDR3 DNA: TGTGCCAGCAGCCGGACAGGGATTCATGAGCAGTTCTTC. Translation gives CASSRTGIHEQFF. The chain recombines TRBV6-1 with TRBJ2-1; 8 bases are shared with TRBD1. The CDR3 runs 13 residues. The V segment lost 6 bases and the J segment 8 bases; nucleotides outside the gene matches: 6. The V gene's germline CDR1 is MNHNS and CDR2 SASEGT.